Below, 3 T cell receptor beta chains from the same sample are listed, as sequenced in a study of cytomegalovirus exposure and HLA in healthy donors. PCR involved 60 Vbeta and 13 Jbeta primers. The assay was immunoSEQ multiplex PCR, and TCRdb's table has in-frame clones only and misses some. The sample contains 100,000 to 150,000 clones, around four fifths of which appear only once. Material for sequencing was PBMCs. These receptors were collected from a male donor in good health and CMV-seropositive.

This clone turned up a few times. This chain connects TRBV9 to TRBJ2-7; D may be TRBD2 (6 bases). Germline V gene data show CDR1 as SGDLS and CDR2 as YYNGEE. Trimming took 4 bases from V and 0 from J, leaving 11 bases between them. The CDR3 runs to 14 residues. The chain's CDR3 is CASSKDGSSYEQYF. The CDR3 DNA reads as TGTGCCAGCAGCAAGGACGGGAGCTCCTACGAGCAGTACTTC.

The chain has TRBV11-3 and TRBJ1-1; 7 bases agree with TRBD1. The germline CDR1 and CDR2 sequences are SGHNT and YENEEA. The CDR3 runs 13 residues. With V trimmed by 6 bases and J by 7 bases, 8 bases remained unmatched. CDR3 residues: CASSFSGTDEAFF. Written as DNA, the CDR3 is TGTGCCAGCAGTTTTTCCGGGACAGATGAAGCTTTCTTT.

Here the CDR3 DNA reads TGTGCCAGCAGCGTCGGGAGTTCAGATACGCAGTATTTT. It translates to CASSVGSSDTQYF. The chain recombines TRBV7-8 with TRBJ2-3; D might be TRBD2 (6 bases). Trimming pared 5 bases from V and 4 bases from J, leaving 10 bases between. Germline-derived CDR1 and CDR2 are SGHVS and FQNEAQ. The CDR3 extends over 13 amino acids. Full variable domain (outside the CDR3, taken from reference TRBV7-8 and TRBJ2-3): GAGVSQSPRYKVAKRGQDVALRCDPISGHVSLFWYQQALGQGPEFLTYFQNEAQLDKSGLPSDRFFAERPEGSVSTLKIQRTQQEDSAVYLCASSVGSSDTQYFGPGTRLTVL.